This passage covers 10 T cell receptor beta chains from one sample sequenced in a study of T cells in Graves' hyperthyroidism and ophthalmopathy. Amplified regions were TCR beta CDR3 sequences from RNA transcripts. First-round RT-PCR of the TCR CDR3 relied on the HTBI primer set. One entry per CDR3 protein results from TCRdb running MiXCR on the multiplex PCR reads. The sample contains more than 300,000 distinct CDR3 sequences, roughly 15% of which appear only once. Sample: blood. All receptors derive from a woman younger than 45 with Graves' hyperthyroidism that later progressed to Graves' ophthalmopathy.

The chain couples TRBV7-2 to TRBJ1-5; perhaps TRBD1 as D (6 bases). CDR3 length equals 15 residues. The V gene lost 5 bases and the J gene lost 1 base, with 12 bases spanning the gap. Germline CDR1 SGHTA, CDR2 FQGNSA. CDR3 coding DNA: TGTACCAGCAGCCCCCGGGACATCAGCAATCAGCCCCAGCATTTT. Protein: CTSSPRDISNQPQHF.

This clonotype was counted a few times. The J gene is TRBJ2-5, the V gene TRBV4-1; TRBD2 matches at 13 bases. CDR1 is MGHRA and CDR2 is YSYEKL in the germline V gene. This CDR3 is built from 15 residues. V shed 4 bases, J shed 5 bases, and the junction held 4 bases outside the gene matches. In nucleotides, the CDR3 is TGCGCCAGCAGCCCGGGACTAGCGGGGACGGAGACCCAGTACTTC. Its protein is CASSPGLAGTETQYF.

At least ten counts were recorded for this clonotype. The chain employs TRBV28 and TRBJ1-2; D not resolved. Germline V CDR1 and CDR2: MDHEN, SYDVKM. The CDR3 extends over 13 amino acids. The V and J ends lost 5 bases and 8 bases respectively, with 15 bases between them. The DNA for the CDR3 is TGTGCCAGCAGTACAACAGCCTTTTCGGGCTACACCTTC. Amino acid sequence: CASSTTAFSGYTF.

This clonotype was picked up a small number of times. The rearrangement joins TRBV3-1 to TRBJ2-2; D could derive from TRBD1 or TRBD2 (5 bases each). Germline V lookup: CDR1 LGHDT, CDR2 YNNKEL (reference sequence). The CDR3 contains 17 residues. V lost 2 bases and J 6 bases, leaving 19 bases between the germline ends. CDR3 residues: CASSQTGTRRGPGELFF. CDR3 in DNA: TGTGCCAGCAGCCAAACCGGGACCAGAAGGGGTCCCGGGGAGCTGTTTTTT.

This clonotype was found a few times. V is TRBV6-1 and J is TRBJ2-7; D is perhaps TRBD1 or TRBD2 (7 bases each). CDR1 is MNHNS, CDR2 SASEGT, per germline. The V end lost 9 bases, the J end lost 5 bases, and 17 bases lay between the germline ends. The CDR3 contains 13 residues. CDR3 protein: CASRGEGAHEQYF. The CDR3 nucleotides are TGTGCCAGTCGGGGGGAGGGGGCCCACGAGCAGTACTTC.

This clonotype was picked up many times. The V and J genes are TRBV30 and TRBJ1-5, with D possibly TRBD1 on 5 matching bases. The CDR3 totals 14 residues. V lost 4 bases and J 3 bases, leaving 13 bases between the germline ends. Germline loops: CDR1 GTSNPN, CDR2 SVGIG (reference sequence). Here the CDR3 reads CAWNAGTYNQPQHF. The CDR3 nucleotides are TGTGCCTGGAACGCCGGGACCTACAATCAGCCCCAGCATTTT. Combining the CDR3 with reference TRBV30 and TRBJ1-5 gives the whole variable domain SQTIHQWPATLVQPVGSPLSLECTVEGTSNPNLYWYRQAAGRGLQLLFYSVGIGQISSEVPQNLSASRPQDRQFILSSKKLLLSDSGFYLCAWNAGTYNQPQHFGDGTRLSIL.

This clonotype came up many times. The rearrangement joins TRBV11-2 to TRBJ1-1, with 8 positions matching TRBD1. The J segment lost 5 bases and the V segment lost 5 bases, leaving 4 bases of the junction unmatched. This CDR3 is built from 13 residues. CDR1 SGHAT and CDR2 FQNNGV come from the germline V gene. CDR3 DNA: TGTGCCAGCAGCCCGGACAGGGCGACTGAAGCTTTCTTT. Translation gives CASSPDRATEAFF. The entire variable domain, with the rest obtained from reference TRBV11-2 and TRBJ1-1, is as follows: EAGVAQSPRYKIIEKRQSVAFWCNPISGHATLYWYQQILGQGPKLLIQFQNNGVVDDSQLPKDRFSAERLKGVDSTLKIQPAKLEDSAVYLCASSPDRATEAFFGQGTRLTVV.

This clonotype was counted a few times. V is TRBV15 and J is TRBJ1-1; 9 bases are a match to TRBD1. This CDR3 has 15 residues. The J segment lost 5 bases and the V segment lost 3 bases, leaving 7 bases of the junction unmatched. Germline V gives CDR1 LNHNV, CDR2 YYDKDF (reference sequence). The DNA of the CDR3 is TGTGCCACCAGCAGGGGTAACAGGGGGCCAACTGAAGCTTTCTTT. Translated: CATSRGNRGPTEAFF.

The chain recombines TRBV6-1 with TRBJ2-3; 13 bases agree with TRBD2. V shed 6 bases and J 5 bases; nucleotides not matched to a gene: 5. Per germline, CDR1 MNHNS and CDR2 SASEGT. The CDR3 is 15 residues long. The CDR3 region is CASRGLAGAVDTQYF. DNA of the CDR3: TGTGCCAGCAGAGGACTAGCGGGAGCGGTAGATACGCAGTATTTT.

This clonotype was observed at least ten times. This chain joins TRBV10-3 and TRBJ2-3, with D perhaps TRBD2 (6 bases). The CDR3 runs 14 residues. Trimming took 10 bases from V and 3 from J, leaving 17 bases between them. Germline CDR1 reads ENHRY; CDR2 reads SYGVKD. CDR3 sequence (DNA): TGTGCCAGTACAATGGGAGGAGGGACAGATACGCAGTATTTT. Translated, it gives CASTMGGGTDTQYF.